Presented here are 9 T cell receptor beta chains from one specimen sequenced in a study of vaccination effects on CD4 cells after COVID-19. Before sequencing, viral peptide pools were used by the ViraFEST assay to expand antigen-specific CD4+ T cells. Cultured cells yielded isolated CD4+ T cells after 10 to 11 days. Each participant was given two doses of one vaccine (BNT162b2 or mRNA-1273). TCRdb's copy holds only in-frame clones and misses some; the assay was immunoSEQ multiplex PCR. The sample comprises some 21,000 clones, about 72% of which are singletons, and 9% to 9.5% rests with the top ten. These TCRs are of unknown antigen specificity. The sequences come from CD4+ T cells from PBMCs cultured with HCoV-229E spike peptides, collected after COVID-19 vaccination. These receptors were collected from a human donor who received a COVID-19 vaccine.

The rearrangement uses TRBV11-2 and TRBJ1-6; D gene ambiguous. The CDR3 runs 15 residues. V gave up 4 bases and J gave up 6 bases, with 13 bases separating them. CDR1 and CDR2 from the germline V gene are SGHAT and FQNNGV. CDR3 region: CASSSSTSFNSPLHF. The CDR3 DNA reads as TGTGCCAGCAGCTCTTCCACCTCTTTTAATTCACCCCTCCACTTT.

The chain links TRBV18 to TRBJ2-1, with 7 positions matching TRBD1. The V segment lost 3 bases and the J segment 8 bases; nucleotides outside the gene matches: 16. Germline V gene lookup returns CDR1 KGHSH and CDR2 LQKENI. The CDR3 consists of 17 residues. CDR3 DNA: TGTGCCAGCTCACCCCTAGACAGGGCAAAGGGACGCGATGAGCAGTTCTTC. This sequence encodes CASSPLDRAKGRDEQFF. Looking up the rest from reference TRBV18 and TRBJ2-1 gives the full variable domain: NAGVMQNPRHLVRRRGQEARLRCSPMKGHSHVYWYRQLPEEGLKFMVYLQKENIIDESGMPKERFSAEFPKEGPSILRIQQVVRGDSAAYFCASSPLDRAKGRDEQFFGPGTRLTVL.

The chain employs TRBV9 and TRBJ2-7; 12 bases map to TRBD1. The CDR3 loop spans 14 amino acids. V trimming: 4 bases; J trimming: 7 bases; junction bases outside the gene matches: 6. CDR1 and CDR2 (germline): SGDLS, YYNGEE. CDR3 DNA sequence: TGTGCCAGCAGCTTCGGGACAGGGGGCTTTGAGCAGTACTTC. Its protein is CASSFGTGGFEQYF.

This chain connects TRBV6-5 to TRBJ1-6, with TRBD1 identical over 7 bases. CDR1 and CDR2 from the germline V gene are MNHEY and SVGAGI. The CDR3 has 15 residues. J was trimmed by 10 bases and V by 6 bases; bases with no gene match: 12. The CDR3 sequence is CASSAPTGRWSPLHF. The CDR3 region has the DNA TGTGCCAGCAGCGCCCCGACAGGGAGGTGGTCACCCCTCCACTTT.

The chain joins TRBV12-5 to TRBJ2-4; TRBD2 might be the D (5 bases). The CDR3 loop spans 15 amino acids. CDR1 and CDR2 from the germline V gene are LGHNT and FRNRAP. V shed 3 bases and J shed 2 bases, with 11 bases lying between them. CDR3 DNA sequence: TGTGCTAGTGGTTTCGTGGGAGAAACCAAAAACATTCAGTACTTC. Residues: CASGFVGETKNIQYF.

The CDR3, as DNA: TGTGCCAGCAGGACCGGAGGGGGAGGCAATCAGCCCCAGCATTTT. Amino acid sequence: CASRTGGGGNQPQHF. This chain uses TRBV6-5 with TRBJ1-5; a weak D match, TRBD1 (6 bases). The germline CDR1 and CDR2 sequences are MNHEY and SVGAGI. V gave up 6 bases and J gave up 2 bases, with 14 bases separating them. CDR3 length: 15 residues.

In DNA form, the CDR3 reads TGCGCCAGCAGCTTAGGGACAGGGGGCTACGAGCAGTACTTC. Translation: CASSLGTGGYEQYF. The genes are TRBV5-1 and TRBJ2-7; 11 bases map to TRBD1. The CDR3 is 14 residues long. Per the germline V gene, CDR1 is SGHRS and CDR2 is YFSETQ. V dropped 2 bases and J dropped 3; count of bases not matched to a gene: 1. The full variable domain, rest sourced from reference TRBV5-1 and TRBJ2-7, is KAGVTQTPRYLIKTRGQQVTLSCSPISGHRSVSWYQQTPGQGLQFLFEYFSETQRNKGNFPGRFSGRQFSNSRSEMNVSTLELGDSALYLCASSLGTGGYEQYFGPGTRLTVT.

The chain employs TRBV5-1 and TRBJ1-4; no clear D gene. Looked up from germline, CDR1 is SGHRS and CDR2 is YFSETQ. V was cut by 4 bases and J by 0 bases, with 13 bases left in between. The CDR3 length is 16 residues. This CDR3 is CASSIQPPATNEKLFF. CDR3 sequence (DNA): TGCGCCAGCAGCATACAGCCTCCTGCAACTAATGAAAAACTGTTTTTT.

The chain carries TRBV5-8 and TRBJ2-1, with D maybe TRBD2 (5 bases). The V and J ends lost 5 bases and 5 bases respectively, with 23 bases between them. The CDR3 runs 17 residues. Germline CDR1 SGHTS, CDR2 YDEGEE. For the CDR3, the DNA is TGTGCCAGCAGGCGGAACCGACTACCTCAACATGACAATGAGCAGTTCTTC. It specifies CASRRNRLPQHDNEQFF. The complete variable domain, with remaining parts taken from reference TRBV5-8 and TRBJ2-1, reads EAGVTQSPTHLIKTRGQQATLRCSPISGHTSVYWYQQALGLGLQFLLWYDEGEERNRGNFPPRFSGRQFPNYSSELNVNALELEDSALYLCASRRNRLPQHDNEQFFGPGTRLTVL.